Listed here are 15 T cell receptor beta chains from one sample, sequenced in a study of blood T cell repertoires in COVID-19. Libraries were prepared by immunoSEQ multiplex PCR; TCRdb keeps only in-frame clonotypes and omits some of them. The repertoire has 140,000 to 150,000 clones, over 80% of them found once; the top ten carry about 6.5%. Sequencing input: peripheral blood. These receptors all stem from a man older than 75 with acute or convalescent COVID-19.

The chain combines TRBV7-6 with TRBJ1-4; 9 nucleotides agree with TRBD1. The germline V gene encodes CDR1 SGHVS and CDR2 FNYEAQ. After removal of 1 base from V and 3 bases from J, the junction contained 6 bases not matched to a gene. CDR3 length: 17 amino acids. CDR3 nucleotide sequence: TGTGCCAGCAGCTTAGAGGGACAGGGAGTTCCTAATGAAAAACTGTTTTTT. It translates to CASSLEGQGVPNEKLFF. Supplemented by reference TRBV7-6 and TRBJ1-4, the full variable domain reads GAGVSQSPRYKVTKRGQDVALRCDPISGHVSLYWYRQALGQGPEFLTYFNYEAQQDKSGLPNDRFSAERPEGSISTLTIQRTEQRDSAMYRCASSLEGQGVPNEKLFFGSGTQLSVL.

This chain links TRBV7-6 with TRBJ1-5; D not certain. The CDR3 spans 13 residues. V was pared by 2 bases and J by 8 bases, with 10 bases between. The germline V gene encodes CDR1 SGHVS and CDR2 FNYEAQ. As DNA, the CDR3 is TGTGCCAGCAGCTTATCCCAGGTTGAGCCCCAGCATTTT. Residues: CASSLSQVEPQHF.

The rearrangement links TRBV13 to TRBJ2-1; D not resolved. The V end was cut by 2 bases, the J end by 10 bases, with 18 bases between. Germline CDR1 is PRHDT and CDR2 is FYEKMQ (reference sequence). The length of the CDR3 is 15 residues. The CDR3 protein is CASSLNSLWFVEQFF. In DNA, the CDR3 is TGTGCCAGCAGCTTAAACAGCCTGTGGTTTGTGGAGCAGTTCTTC.

This clone has only a few counts. The chain joins TRBV27 to TRBJ2-7; 7 nucleotides agree with TRBD1. Germline V gene sequence: CDR1 MNHEY, CDR2 SMNVEV (reference sequence). Unmatched junction bases numbered 3, after V lost 2 bases and J lost 2 bases. The CDR3 length is 14 residues. CDR3 residues: CASSLKGQAYEQYF. As DNA, the CDR3 is TGTGCCAGCAGTTTAAAAGGACAGGCCTACGAGCAGTACTTC.

The chain has TRBV2 and TRBJ1-5, with no clear D. V lost 4 bases and J 0 bases, leaving 10 bases between the germline ends. Germline-derived CDR1 and CDR2 are SNHLY and FYNNEI. The CDR3 totals 15 residues. The CDR3 nucleotides read TGTGCCAGCAGTGCGGTATCCCATAGCAATCAGCCCCAGCATTTT. This codes for CASSAVSHSNQPQHF.

V gene TRBV5-1 combines with J gene TRBJ1-3; D gene uncertain. Per the germline V gene, CDR1 is SGHRS and CDR2 is YFSETQ. Trimming took off 7 bases at V and 0 bases at J, with 17 bases between the two ends. This CDR3 comprises 16 residues. The CDR3 is CASAPEARSSGNTIYF. DNA for the CDR3: TGCGCCAGCGCTCCCGAGGCGCGGTCCTCTGGAAACACCATATATTTT.

CDR3 sequence reads: CASSFSWNEQFF. CDR3 DNA: TGTGCCAGCAGTTTTAGTTGGAATGAGCAGTTCTTC. V gene TRBV12-3 or TRBV12-4 combines with J gene TRBJ2-1; no definite D call. This CDR3 has 12 residues. V shed 3 bases and J shed 7 bases, with 7 bases lying between them.

This clone has only one observation. The genes are TRBV10-2 and TRBJ1-5, with 8 nucleotides matching TRBD1. The CDR3 consists of 13 residues. Germline V gene sequence: CDR1 WSHSY, CDR2 SAAADI. The ends lost 6 bases at V and 4 bases at J; junction bases unmatched: 2. The CDR3: CASRGQENQPQHF. The CDR3 DNA follows: TGCGCCAGCAGGGGACAGGAAAATCAGCCCCAGCATTTT.

The J gene is TRBJ2-1, the V gene TRBV7-3, with 7 bases aligning to TRBD2. The V and J ends lost 4 bases and 2 bases, in that order; junction bases with no gene match: 11. This CDR3 has 17 amino acids. Germline V gene data show CDR1 as SGHTA and CDR2 as FQGTGA. The CDR3 sequence: CASSSHWGGAAYNEQFF. For the CDR3, the DNA is TGTGCCAGCAGCTCACACTGGGGGGGAGCAGCCTACAATGAGCAGTTCTTC.

V usage is TRBV24-1 and J usage is TRBJ1-5, with TRBD1 matching over 8 bases. The CDR3 totals 12 residues. The V gene end was trimmed by 7 bases and the J gene end by 11 bases; junction bases not matched to a gene: 6. The germline V gene has CDR1 KGHDR and CDR2 SFDVKD. The CDR3 nucleotides are TGTGCCACCAGCAGGGGGCCCACCACCCAGCATTTT. This translates into CATSRGPTTQHF.

There are a few counts of this clone. The chain employs TRBV5-6 and TRBJ2-2, with D maybe TRBD2 (5 bases). Germline lookup yields CDR1 SGHDT and CDR2 YYEEEE. Trimming stripped 4 bases from V and 1 base from J, with 8 bases between. The CDR3 runs to 14 residues. The CDR3 is CASSPEGNTGELFF. CDR3 DNA: TGTGCCAGCAGCCCAGAGGGGAACACCGGGGAGCTGTTTTTT.

The chain is built from TRBV15 and TRBJ1-6; 7 bases are shared with TRBD1. The CDR3 loop spans 16 amino acids. The germline V gene encodes CDR1 LNHNV and CDR2 YYDKDF (reference sequence). The V gene end was trimmed by 0 bases and the J gene end by 8 bases; junction bases not matched to a gene: 7. The CDR3 reads CATSRDRGQSYSPLHF. CDR3 DNA: TGTGCCACCAGCAGAGATAGGGGACAGTCCTATTCACCCCTCCACTTT.

V is TRBV18 and J is TRBJ1-1; D is perhaps TRBD1 (5 bases). The CDR3 consists of 13 residues. Germline CDR1 is KGHSH and CDR2 is LQKENI. Trimming stripped 5 bases from V and 1 base from J, with 8 bases between. DNA of the CDR3: TGTGCCAGCTCATCCGGACAGAACACTGAAGCTTTCTTT. Protein product: CASSSGQNTEAFF.

The chain joins TRBV5-1 to TRBJ2-7; possibly TRBD1 for D (6 bases). Trimming shortened V by 1 base and J by 6 bases, and 14 bases separated the two germline ends. CDR3 size: 14 residues. From germline, CDR1 is SGHRS and CDR2 YFSETQ. CDR3 DNA: TGCGCCAGCAGCTTGTTACCAGGGGCGCCCGAGCAGTACTTC. Its protein product is CASSLLPGAPEQYF. Complete variable domain (other parts from reference TRBV5-1 and TRBJ2-7): KAGVTQTPRYLIKTRGQQVTLSCSPISGHRSVSWYQQTPGQGLQFLFEYFSETQRNKGNFPGRFSGRQFSNSRSEMNVSTLELGDSALYLCASSLLPGAPEQYFGPGTRLTVT.

The chain carries TRBV7-2 and TRBJ2-5; TRBD2 matches 10 bases. Germline CDR1 and CDR2: SGHTA and FQGNSA. The CDR3 loop spans 11 amino acids. The DNA for the CDR3 is TGTAGTAGCGGGAGGTTTGAGACCCAGTACTTC. Amino acids: CSSGRFETQYF.